The 30 T cell receptor beta chains below all came from one sample that was sequenced in a study of monozygotic twins with cystic fibrosis. This table comes from immunoSEQ multiplex PCR, and its TCRdb copy is limited to in-frame clones, with some not included. The repertoire holds some 30,000 clones, with 92% as singletons. Source material: blood. These receptors were collected from a girl aged 2-10 years with cystic fibrosis.

CDR3 coding DNA: TGCAGCGTTAAGGCGGCGGACATTCAGTACTTC. Protein: CSVKAADIQYF. This chain uses TRBV29-1 with TRBJ2-4, with D unresolved. The CDR3 is 11 residues long. Germline V gives CDR1 SQVTM, CDR2 ANQGSEA. The V end lost 5 bases, the J end lost 8 bases, and 10 bases lay between the germline ends.

V is TRBV6-5 and J is TRBJ2-7, with D perhaps matching TRBD1 (5 bases). Germline V CDR1 and CDR2: MNHEY, SVGAGI. The CDR3 has 14 amino acids. Trimming shortened V by 1 base and J by 3 bases, and 10 bases separated the two germline ends. The CDR3 spells CASSYYQGIYEQYF. As DNA, the CDR3 is TGTGCCAGCAGTTACTATCAGGGAATCTACGAGCAGTACTTC.

The rearrangement uses TRBV28 and TRBJ1-1, with 8 bases that match TRBD1. The CDR3 extends over 15 amino acids. The V segment lost 7 bases and the J segment 1 base; nucleotides outside the gene matches: 8. CDR1 is MDHEN, CDR2 SYDVKM, per germline. The CDR3 sequence: CASITSGTGNTEAFF. As DNA, the CDR3 is TGTGCCAGCATCACATCGGGGACAGGGAACACTGAAGCTTTCTTT.

This chain's CDR3 is CASRDPHGYTF. The CDR3, as DNA: TGTGCCAGCAGGGACCCTCATGGCTACACCTTC. This chain links TRBV27 with TRBJ1-2; D unclear. The V gene lost 6 bases and the J gene lost 6 bases, with 8 bases spanning the gap. Germline CDR1 is MNHEY and CDR2 is SMNVEV (reference sequence). The CDR3 is made up of 11 amino acids.

Only one count was recorded for this clone. J is TRBJ1-6 and V is TRBV27, with 7 bases lining up with TRBD1. V lost 4 bases, J lost 3 bases, and 6 bases stayed unmatched. Germline V CDR1 and CDR2: MNHEY, SMNVEV (reference sequence). The CDR3 is 16 amino acids. The CDR3 coding sequence is TGTGCCAGCAGTTCCTTGGGACAGAGCTATAATTCACCCCTCCACTTT. Encoded protein: CASSSLGQSYNSPLHF.

V usage is TRBV14 and J usage is TRBJ2-5; 7 positions agree with TRBD2. From germline, CDR1 is SGHDN and CDR2 FVKESK. With 4 bases clipped from V and 2 bases from J, the junction kept 10 bases outside the gene matches. The CDR3 totals 16 residues. The CDR3: CASSPFSGYPQETQYF. The DNA for the CDR3 is TGTGCCAGCAGCCCGTTTAGCGGGTACCCACAAGAGACCCAGTACTTC.

This chain joins TRBV7-2 and TRBJ2-3; TRBD2 matches at 14 bases. V lost 5 bases and J lost 2; bases outside the gene matches: 6. This CDR3 has 17 residues. CDR1 is SGHTA and CDR2 is FQGNSA in the germline V gene. The CDR3 sequence: CASSMGLAGVITDTQYF. The CDR3 DNA follows: TGTGCCAGCAGCATGGGACTAGCGGGGGTTATCACAGATACGCAGTATTTT. The variable domain in full, with the rest retrieved from reference TRBV7-2 and TRBJ2-3, is GAGVSQSPSNKVTEKGKDVELRCDPISGHTALYWYRQSLGQGLEFLIYFQGNSAPDKSGLPSDRFSAERTGGSVSTLTIQRTQQEDSAVYLCASSMGLAGVITDTQYFGPGTRLTVL.

The chain combines TRBV5-1 with TRBJ1-2; D unclear. The V and J ends lost 0 bases and 8 bases respectively, with 11 bases between them. Per the germline V gene, CDR1 is SGHRS and CDR2 is YFSETQ. This CDR3 has 13 amino acids. This CDR3 is CASSLGYMEGYTF. The CDR3 region has the DNA TGCGCCAGCAGCTTGGGGTATATGGAAGGCTACACCTTC.

The genes are TRBV7-8 and TRBJ1-1; D gene ambiguous. This CDR3 has 15 residues. Germline values: CDR1 SGHVS, CDR2 FQNEAQ. Trimming cost V 5 bases and J 0 bases, with 13 bases left between them. The DNA of the CDR3 is TGTGCCAGCAGCCTTGGGATTGGGATGAACACTGAAGCTTTCTTT. As protein: CASSLGIGMNTEAFF.

J is TRBJ1-5 and V is TRBV6-6; 7 positions agree with TRBD1. Germline trimming cut 2 bases from V and 4 bases from J; bases unmatched to any gene: 8. CDR3 length equals 16 residues. Germline CDR1 reads MNHNY; CDR2 reads SVGAGI (reference sequence). The CDR3 sequence is CASSYRQGDTNQPQHF. CDR3 coding DNA: TGTGCCAGCAGTTACAGGCAGGGGGACACAAATCAGCCCCAGCATTTT.

The rearrangement uses TRBV29-1 and TRBJ2-2; D unclear. The CDR3 length is 15 residues. CDR1 SQVTM and CDR2 ANQGSEA come from the germline V gene. V shed 4 bases and J shed 0 bases, with 12 bases lying between them. The CDR3, as DNA: TGCAGCGTTGCCACCTACTTTCCGAACACCGGGGAGCTGTTTTTT. Translating it yields CSVATYFPNTGELFF.

V and J are TRBV30 and TRBJ1-3; D perhaps matches TRBD1 (6 bases). Germline loops: CDR1 GTSNPN, CDR2 SVGIG (reference sequence). Deletions cut 1 base from V and 9 bases from J, with 13 bases between. The CDR3 totals 13 residues. The CDR3 nucleotides are TGTGCCTGGAGTGAGGGACACCAAACCACCATATATTTT. Protein sequence: CAWSEGHQTTIYF.

In its sample, this clone was seen once. The chain links TRBV28 to TRBJ2-1; D uncertain. Germline CDR1 MDHEN, CDR2 SYDVKM. This CDR3 contains 12 residues. V was clipped by 6 bases and J by 10 bases, with 13 bases between them. This CDR3 is CASSPVLWEQFF. CDR3 bases: TGTGCCAGCAGCCCGGTTCTATGGGAGCAGTTCTTC. Complete variable domain (other parts from reference TRBV28 and TRBJ2-1): DVKVTQSSRYLVKRTGEKVFLECVQDMDHENMFWYRQDPGLGLRLIYFSYDVKMKEKGDIPEGYSVSREKKERFSLILESASTNQTSMYLCASSPVLWEQFFGPGTRLTVL.

This chain links TRBV7-9 with TRBJ1-2, with D possibly being TRBD1 (6 bases). The CDR3 sequence is 13 residues long. The V end was cut by 1 base, the J end by 7 bases, with 10 bases between. Per the germline V gene, CDR1 is SEHNR and CDR2 is FQNEAQ (reference sequence). The chain's CDR3 is CASSLGTVGGYTF. The CDR3 nucleotides read TGTGCCAGCAGCTTAGGGACAGTCGGTGGCTACACCTTC.

The chain joins TRBV29-1 to TRBJ1-2, with D perhaps TRBD1 (6 bases). In germline, CDR1 is SQVTM, CDR2 ANQGSEA. The CDR3 has 11 amino acids. The germline V and J ends were trimmed by 7 bases and 6 bases, with 12 bases remaining between them. Written as DNA, the CDR3 is TGCAGCGCCGCTAGGGGGGATGGCTACACCTTC. Protein sequence: CSAARGDGYTF.

The chain carries TRBV11-2 and TRBJ2-7, with D possibly TRBD2 on 6 matching bases. Germline V gene sequence: CDR1 SGHAT, CDR2 FQNNGV. The CDR3 sequence is 13 residues long. Trimming cost V 3 bases and J 5 bases, with 11 bases left between them. CDR3 nucleotides: TGTGCCAGCAGCTTCGCCAGGGAGGACGAGCAGTACTTC. It is translated as CASSFAREDEQYF.

A remark on this clone: One end of the junction fails to match germline, which may point to a read error. This sequence joins TRBV7-2 and TRBJ2-5, with no clear D. The CDR3 loop spans 12 amino acids. The germline V gene encodes CDR1 SGHTA and CDR2 FQGNSA. The CDR3 protein is CASRLVGETQYF. CDR3 nucleotides: TGTGCCAGCAGATTAGTTGGGGAGACCCAGTACTTC.

This chain's CDR3 is CASGLEPGFGELFF. The CDR3 DNA reads TGTGCTAGTGGTTTGGAACCAGGGTTCGGGGAGCTGTTTTTT. This chain joins TRBV12-5 and TRBJ2-2; the D gene is possibly TRBD1 (5 bases). Germline assignment: CDR1 LGHNT and CDR2 FRNRAP. The germline V and J ends were trimmed by 1 base and 7 bases, with 10 bases remaining between them. The CDR3 loop spans 14 amino acids.

The V and J genes are TRBV5-5 and TRBJ1-1, with a weak D call TRBD1 (5 bases). CDR3 size: 12 residues. From germline, CDR1 is SGHKS and CDR2 YYEKEE (reference sequence). Trimming left V 4 bases short and J 8 bases short, with 12 bases between. CDR3 coding DNA: TGTGCCAGCAGCGCACGCGGGGGGGAAGCTTTCTTT. Its protein product is CASSARGGEAFF.

The rearrangement links TRBV19 to TRBJ2-3; no clear D gene. The CDR3 length is 14 residues. V was shortened by 2 bases and J by 0 bases, with 6 bases between the two germline ends. Per germline, CDR1 LNHDA and CDR2 SQIVND (reference sequence). The CDR3 DNA is TGTGCCAGTAGTATACCCGGGAGCACAGATACGCAGTATTTT. Residues: CASSIPGSTDTQYF.

The chain is built from TRBV15 and TRBJ2-7, with D perhaps being TRBD1 or TRBD2 (5 bases each). The V gene's germline CDR1 is LNHNV and CDR2 YYDKDF (reference sequence). V was pared by 0 bases and J by 5 bases, with 11 bases between. The CDR3 is 14 residues long. CDR3 in DNA: TGTGCCACCAGCAGAGATACCGGGACCCACGAGCAGTACTTC. It yields the protein CATSRDTGTHEQYF.

The rearrangement links TRBV7-9 to TRBJ2-5, with a tentative D call TRBD2 (6 bases). This CDR3 spans 16 amino acids. The V end was cut by 4 bases, the J end by 3 bases, with 18 bases between. Germline V gene lookup returns CDR1 SEHNR and CDR2 FQNEAQ (reference sequence). The CDR3 sequence is CASSSFPGSREETQYF. CDR3 DNA: TGTGCCAGCAGCTCCTTCCCCGGGAGTCGGGAAGAGACCCAGTACTTC.

The J gene is TRBJ2-1, the V gene TRBV25-1; the match to TRBD2 covers 9 bases. The germline V gene has CDR1 MGHDK and CDR2 SYGVNS. This CDR3 spans 15 amino acids. Germline trimming cut 3 bases from V and 8 bases from J; bases unmatched to any gene: 8. In DNA form, the CDR3 reads TGTGCCAGCAGTGATAGGGGCGGGAGGGCCCATGAGCAGTTCTTC. Its translation: CASSDRGGRAHEQFF. The whole variable domain, filled in from reference TRBV25-1 and TRBJ2-1, reads EADIYQTPRYLVIGTGKKITLECSQTMGHDKMYWYQQDPGMELHLIHYSYGVNSTEKGDLSSESTVSRIRTEHFPLTLESARPSHTSQYLCASSDRGGRAHEQFFGPGTRLTVL.

The rearrangement uses TRBV4-2 and TRBJ2-2; 9 bases line up with TRBD1. CDR3 length: 15 residues. Per the germline V gene, CDR1 is LGHNA and CDR2 is YNFKEQ. After removal of 1 base from V and 6 bases from J, the junction contained 3 bases not matched to a gene. The CDR3 is CASSQGTGEAGELFF. The CDR3 DNA reads TGTGCCAGCAGCCAAGGGACAGGGGAGGCCGGGGAGCTGTTTTTT.

The chain joins TRBV4-1 to TRBJ1-1; D is uncertain. Trimming took 1 base from V and 0 from J, leaving 9 bases between them. The CDR3 runs 15 residues. The germline V gene has CDR1 MGHRA and CDR2 YSYEKL. The DNA of the CDR3 is TGCGCCAGCAGCCAAGGAGCCCAGGTGAACACTGAAGCTTTCTTT. This encodes CASSQGAQVNTEAFF.

J is TRBJ2-3 and V is TRBV7-9; 7 bases match TRBD1. This CDR3 has 15 amino acids. Germline V lookup: CDR1 SEHNR, CDR2 FQNEAQ (reference sequence). J gave up 1 base and V 6 bases, and 7 bases lay outside the gene matches. The CDR3: CASSAHRGGTDTQYF. The CDR3 bases are TGTGCCAGCAGTGCTCACAGGGGCGGCACAGATACGCAGTATTTT.

The chain carries TRBV13 and TRBJ2-7; D is perhaps TRBD2 (5 bases). This CDR3 contains 16 residues. V was pared by 0 bases and J by 3 bases, with 15 bases between. CDR1 and CDR2 from the germline V gene are PRHDT and FYEKMQ (reference sequence). CDR3 sequence (DNA): TGTGCCAGCAGCTTAGGTCCCAGCGGCGCAATCTACGAGCAGTACTTC. Its translation is CASSLGPSGAIYEQYF.

The V call is TRBV28, the J call TRBJ2-3, with 8 bases lining up with TRBD2. CDR1 and CDR2 (germline): MDHEN, SYDVKM. V lost 8 bases, J lost 3 bases, and 7 bases stayed unmatched. The CDR3 runs to 14 residues. CDR3 protein: CASQPAGATDTQYF. CDR3 coding DNA: TGTGCCAGCCAACCAGCGGGAGCGACAGATACGCAGTATTTT.

V and J are TRBV28 and TRBJ1-1; D remains unclear. The V gene's germline CDR1 is MDHEN and CDR2 SYDVKM. Trimming cost V 5 bases and J 0 bases, with 10 bases left between them. The CDR3 loop spans 14 amino acids. Here the CDR3 reads CASSRSWLNTEAFF. The DNA for the CDR3 is TGTGCCAGCAGTAGAAGCTGGCTGAACACTGAAGCTTTCTTT.

This clone came up once. This chain uses TRBV30 with TRBJ2-1, with 11 bases that match TRBD2. After removal of 3 bases from V and 0 bases from J, the junction contained 4 bases not matched to a gene. The germline V gene encodes CDR1 GTSNPN and CDR2 SVGIG (reference sequence). The CDR3 has 16 residues. This CDR3 reads CAWRLAGDNSYNEQFF. Written as DNA, the CDR3 is TGTGCCTGGAGACTAGCGGGAGATAACTCCTACAATGAGCAGTTCTTC.